This T cell receptor beta chain is from a study of CD4 T cells in relation to SARS-CoV-2 and coronaviruses. At the level of the study: TCR beta CDR3s were sequenced after 10-day antigen culture of PBMCs. Study-level results: Each donor contributed either pre-pandemic or post-infection samples, not both.

Worth noting for this clone: Its specificity is unknown.

Unexposed donor CD4+ T cells date from about 2011-2018, before the COVID-19 pandemic. Isolation of CD4+ T cells took place after 10 days in culture. TCRdb keeps only in-frame clones here, not all; method: immunoSEQ multiplex PCR. The data hold 15,000 to 20,000 clones, with about 80% observed a single time. This CDR3 comprises 15 residues. Trimming stripped 6 bases from V and 0 bases from J, with 15 bases between. Germline V gives CDR1 SGHRS, CDR2 YFSETQ. This sequence originates from a human donor in good health. The chain is built from TRBV5-1 and TRBJ2-5; no firm D call. What was sequenced was CD4+ T cells from PBMCs, cultured in vitro. CDR3 DNA sequence: TGCGCCAGCATTTGGAGCATAGGTTACCAAGAGACCCAGTACTTC. Its translation is CASIWSIGYQETQYF.